This T cell receptor beta chain was documented in a study of blood T cell repertoires in COVID-19. Original handling: Estimation of nucleated cell counts was performed using reference gene primer amplification. The repertoire was sequenced with immunoSEQ multiplex PCR; TCRdb's copy has only in-frame clones and lacks some. That table supplies the V and J calls and clone size; D and trimming were determined from the DNA. The sample carries about 230,000 clones, 70% to 90% recorded once. This clone turned up a few times. Seattle cases were enrolled at active infection and followed longitudinally. With 6 bases removed from V and 5 bases from J, the gap between germline ends came to 4 bases. CDR1 and CDR2 from the germline V gene are MNHEY and SVGAGI. The CDR3 has 11 residues.

The sample comprised peripheral blood. This sequence joins TRBV6-5 and TRBJ1-4; D ambiguous. The clonotype originates from a man aged 50 to 59 with COVID-19, enrolled during active disease. CDR3 coding DNA: TGTGCCAGCAGGGAGAATGAAAAACTGTTTTTT. As protein: CASRENEKLFF.